This T cell receptor beta chain was profiled in a study of T-cell reconstitution after alpha-beta-depleted transplantation in children. Whole-study results and caveats: Newly produced T cells mostly accounted for T-cell counts and diversity one year post-transplant. Approximately two months post-transplant, alpha-beta T cells reportedly originated from several hundred expanded graft clones. There were some patients whose high TCRbeta diversity at day 60 came from surviving recipient T cells and thymic progenitors.

V was pared by 6 bases and J by 4 bases, with 19 bases between. Germline V gene sequence: CDR1 SGHTA, CDR2 FQGNSA. CDR3 length: 15 residues. Unique molecular identifiers featured in how the TCRbeta library was prepared. Using its own MiXCR run on the PCR reads, TCRdb lists one record per CDR3 protein. The repertoire holds over 400,000 distinct CDR3 sequences, with around 46% as singletons. About this clonotype itself: The antigen remains unidentified.

The J gene is TRBJ2-7, the V gene TRBV7-2; a possible D gene is TRBD1 (6 bases). The source is a girl aged 2-10 years with aplastic anemia, due to receive a stem cell transplant. This specimen consisted of PBMCs, obtained before TCRalphabeta/CD19-depleted stem cell transplant. The CDR3 region is CASSRGMGASYEQYF. CDR3 nucleotide sequence: TGTGCCAGCAGTCGAGGGATGGGGGCTAGTTACGAGCAGTACTTC.